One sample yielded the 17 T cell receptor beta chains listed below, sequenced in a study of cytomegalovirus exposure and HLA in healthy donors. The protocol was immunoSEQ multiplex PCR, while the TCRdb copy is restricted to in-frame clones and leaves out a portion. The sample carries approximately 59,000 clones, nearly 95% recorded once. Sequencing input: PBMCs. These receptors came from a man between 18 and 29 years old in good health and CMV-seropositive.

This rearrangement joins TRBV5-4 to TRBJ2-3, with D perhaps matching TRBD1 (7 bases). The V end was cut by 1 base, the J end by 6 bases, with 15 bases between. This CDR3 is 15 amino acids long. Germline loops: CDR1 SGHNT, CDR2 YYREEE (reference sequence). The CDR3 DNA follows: TGTGCCAGCAGCTTGAAGTCTCAGGGGGGCGATACGCAGTATTTT. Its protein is CASSLKSQGGDTQYF. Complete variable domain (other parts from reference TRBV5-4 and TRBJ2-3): ETGVTQSPTHLIKTRGQQVTLRCSSQSGHNTVSWYQQALGQGPQFIFQYYREEENGRGNFPPRFSGLQFPNYSSELNVNALELDDSALYLCASSLKSQGGDTQYFGPGTRLTVL.

The CDR3 DNA reads TGTGCCAGCAGTCCGTCGACTAGCGGGGTCCACAATGAGCAGTTCTTC. Translation: CASSPSTSGVHNEQFF. The chain couples TRBV27 to TRBJ2-1; TRBD2 matches at 11 bases. The CDR3 runs 16 residues. CDR1 is MNHEY, CDR2 SMNVEV, per germline (reference sequence). V lost 5 bases to trimming and J lost 5 bases; unmatched junction nucleotides: 8.

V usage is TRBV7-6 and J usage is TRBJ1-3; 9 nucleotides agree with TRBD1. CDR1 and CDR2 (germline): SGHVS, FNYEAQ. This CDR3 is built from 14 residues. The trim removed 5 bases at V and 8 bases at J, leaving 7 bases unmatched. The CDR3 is CASSAGQGRDTIYF. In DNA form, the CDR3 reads TGTGCCAGCAGCGCGGGACAGGGTCGGGACACCATATATTTT.

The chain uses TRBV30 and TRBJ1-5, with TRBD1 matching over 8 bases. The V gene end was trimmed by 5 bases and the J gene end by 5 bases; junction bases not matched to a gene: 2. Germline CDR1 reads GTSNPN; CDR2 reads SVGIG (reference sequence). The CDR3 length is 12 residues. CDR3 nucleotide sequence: TGTGCCTGGGGGACAGGTGATCAGCCCCAGCATTTT. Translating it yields CAWGTGDQPQHF.

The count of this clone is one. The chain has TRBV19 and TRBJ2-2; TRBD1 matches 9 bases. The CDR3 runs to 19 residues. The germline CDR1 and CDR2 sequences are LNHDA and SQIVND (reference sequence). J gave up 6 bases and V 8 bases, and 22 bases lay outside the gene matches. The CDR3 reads CASAASRTGATLPAGELFF. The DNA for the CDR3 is TGTGCCAGTGCCGCTTCAAGGACAGGGGCCACCCTGCCAGCCGGGGAGCTGTTTTTT.

The CDR3 reads CASSEGGQETQYF. Here the CDR3 DNA reads TGTGCCAGCAGCGAAGGCGGCCAAGAGACCCAGTACTTC. V is TRBV9 and J is TRBJ2-5; no reliable D call. CDR1 and CDR2 from the germline V gene are SGDLS and YYNGEE. Trimming removed 3 bases from V and 1 base from J, with 7 bases in between. This CDR3 region has 13 residues.

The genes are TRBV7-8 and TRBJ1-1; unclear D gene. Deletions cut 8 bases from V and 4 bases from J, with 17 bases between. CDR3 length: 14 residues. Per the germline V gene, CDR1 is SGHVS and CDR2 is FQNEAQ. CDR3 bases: TGTGCCAGCCTGCCCCGGGGAAGGTCCACTGAAGCTTTCTTT. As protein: CASLPRGRSTEAFF.

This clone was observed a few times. The CDR3 nucleotides read TGTGCCAGTAGTATCGGACAGGGAGGCGAGCAGTACTTC. As protein: CASSIGQGGEQYF. This chain joins TRBV19 and TRBJ2-7, with TRBD1 identical over 8 bases. J gave up 6 bases and V 3 bases, and 4 bases lay outside the gene matches. Germline V gene sequence: CDR1 LNHDA, CDR2 SQIVND (reference sequence). The CDR3 consists of 13 residues.

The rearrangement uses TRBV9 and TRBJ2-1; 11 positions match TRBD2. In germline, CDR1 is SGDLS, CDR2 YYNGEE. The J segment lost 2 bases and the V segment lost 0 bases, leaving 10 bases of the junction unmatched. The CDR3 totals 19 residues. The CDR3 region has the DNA TGTGCCAGCAGCGTAGGGCTAGCGGGAGGCCACTTAGCCTACAATGAGCAGTTCTTC. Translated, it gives CASSVGLAGGHLAYNEQFF.

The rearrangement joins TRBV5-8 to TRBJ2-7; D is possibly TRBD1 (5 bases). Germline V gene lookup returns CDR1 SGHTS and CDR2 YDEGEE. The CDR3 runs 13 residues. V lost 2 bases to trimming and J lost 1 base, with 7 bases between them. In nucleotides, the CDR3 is TGTGCCAGCAGCTTAGGGGCTTCCTACGAGCAGTACTTC. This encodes CASSLGASYEQYF.

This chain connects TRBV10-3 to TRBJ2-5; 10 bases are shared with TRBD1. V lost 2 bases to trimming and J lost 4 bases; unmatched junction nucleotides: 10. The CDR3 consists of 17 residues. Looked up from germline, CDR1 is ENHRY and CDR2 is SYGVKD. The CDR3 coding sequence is TGTGCCATCAGTGAGAGGGCAATGGGACAGGGGATAGAGACCCAGTACTTC. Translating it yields CAISERAMGQGIETQYF.

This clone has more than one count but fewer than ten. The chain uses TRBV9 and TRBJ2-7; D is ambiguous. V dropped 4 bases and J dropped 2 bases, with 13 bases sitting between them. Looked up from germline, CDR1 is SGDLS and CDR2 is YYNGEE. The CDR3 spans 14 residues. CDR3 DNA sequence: TGTGCCAGCAGCCTTGCAGGCAATACCTACGAGCAGTACTTC. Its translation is CASSLAGNTYEQYF. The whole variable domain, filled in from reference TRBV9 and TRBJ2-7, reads DSGVTQTPKHLITATGQRVTLRCSPRSGDLSVYWYQQSLDQGLQFLIQYYNGEERAKGNILERFSAQQFPDLHSELNLSSLELGDSALYFCASSLAGNTYEQYFGPGTRLTVT.

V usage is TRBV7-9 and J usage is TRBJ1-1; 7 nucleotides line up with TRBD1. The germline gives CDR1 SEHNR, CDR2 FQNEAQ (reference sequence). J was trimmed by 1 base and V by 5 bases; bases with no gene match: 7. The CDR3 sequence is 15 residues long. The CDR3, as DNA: TGTGCCAGCAGCCTACAGGGGTACGGGAACACTGAAGCTTTCTTT. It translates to CASSLQGYGNTEAFF.

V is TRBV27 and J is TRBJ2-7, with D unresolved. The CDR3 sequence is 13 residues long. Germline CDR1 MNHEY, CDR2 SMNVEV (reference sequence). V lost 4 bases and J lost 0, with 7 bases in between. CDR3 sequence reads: CASSSVSSYEQYF. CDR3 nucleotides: TGTGCCAGCAGTTCCGTTAGCTCCTACGAGCAGTACTTC.

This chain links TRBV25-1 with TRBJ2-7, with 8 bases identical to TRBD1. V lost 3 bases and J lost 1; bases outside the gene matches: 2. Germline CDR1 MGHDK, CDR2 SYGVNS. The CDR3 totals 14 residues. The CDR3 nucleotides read TGTGCCAGCAGTGACGACAGGGGATCCTACGAGCAGTACTTC. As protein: CASSDDRGSYEQYF.

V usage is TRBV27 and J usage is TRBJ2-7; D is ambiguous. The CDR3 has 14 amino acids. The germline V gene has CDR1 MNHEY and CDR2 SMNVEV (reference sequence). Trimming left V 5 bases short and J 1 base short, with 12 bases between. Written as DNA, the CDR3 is TGTGCCAGCAGTCAGGCCCGCACATCCTACGAGCAGTACTTC. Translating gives CASSQARTSYEQYF.

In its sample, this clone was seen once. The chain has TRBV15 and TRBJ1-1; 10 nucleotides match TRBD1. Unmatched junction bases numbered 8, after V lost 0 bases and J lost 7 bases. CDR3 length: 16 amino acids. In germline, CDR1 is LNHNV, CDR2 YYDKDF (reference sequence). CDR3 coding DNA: TGTGCCACCAGCAGAGATAGGGGGACAGGGGTCGATGAAGCTTTCTTT. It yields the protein CATSRDRGTGVDEAFF. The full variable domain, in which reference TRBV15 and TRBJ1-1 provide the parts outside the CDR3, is DAMVIQNPRYQVTQFGKPVTLSCSQTLNHNVMYWYQQKSSQAPKLLFHYYDKDFNNEADTPDNFQSRRPNTSFCFLDIRSPGLGDTAMYLCATSRDRGTGVDEAFFGQGTRLTVV.